Sequencing of this T cell receptor beta chain was carried out in a study of CD8 T cells in Susac syndrome. Control patients had untreated stable or active relapsing-remitting multiple sclerosis by revised McDonald criteria. The CD8+ and CD4+ T cells were negatively isolated, with the TEMRA cells enriched by FACS. Roughly 0.45 to 1 ug RNA was reverse transcribed with random hexamers. Amplification of the TCR beta CDR3 was carried out by immunoSEQ multiplex PCR, which spanned a total of 54 Vbeta and 13 Jbeta segments. TCRdb re-called the immunoSEQ multiplex PCR reads with MiXCR, one entry per CDR3 protein. The sample has a few hundred thousand distinct CDR3 sequences, 70% to 90% seen once. Trimming removed 5 bases from V and 5 bases from J, with 24 bases in between. This CDR3 spans 17 amino acids. The germline CDR1 and CDR2 sequences are SGHTA and FQGNSA.

This TCR came from a human donor with multiple sclerosis. The chain combines TRBV7-2 with TRBJ2-5, with D tentatively TRBD2 (5 bases). Sequencing input: CD8+ T cells from PBMCs. The CDR3 protein is CASSPLVVASRRETQYF. The CDR3, as DNA: TGTGCCAGCAGCCCCTTAGTAGTAGCGAGCCGGAGGGAGACCCAGTACTTC. The full variable domain, with the rest looked up from reference TRBV7-2 and TRBJ2-5, is GAGVSQSPSNKVTEKGKDVELRCDPISGHTALYWYRQSLGQGLEFLIYFQGNSAPDKSGLPSDRFSAERTGGSVSTLTIQRTQQEDSAVYLCASSPLVVASRRETQYFGPGTRLLVL.